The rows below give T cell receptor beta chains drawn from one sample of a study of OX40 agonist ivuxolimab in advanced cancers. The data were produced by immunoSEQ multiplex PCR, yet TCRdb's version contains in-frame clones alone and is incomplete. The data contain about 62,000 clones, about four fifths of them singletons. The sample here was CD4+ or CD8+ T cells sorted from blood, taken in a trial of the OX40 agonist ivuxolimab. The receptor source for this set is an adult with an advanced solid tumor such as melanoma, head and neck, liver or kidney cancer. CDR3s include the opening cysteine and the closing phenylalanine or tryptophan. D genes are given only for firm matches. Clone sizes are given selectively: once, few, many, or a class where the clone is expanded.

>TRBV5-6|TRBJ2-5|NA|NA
CASSLGIRGASYRRETQYF
TGTGCCAGCAGCTTGGGGATTCGGGGGGCTTCGTACAGGAGAGAGACCCAGTACTTC
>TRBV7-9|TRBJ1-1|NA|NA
CASPGNTEAFF
TGTGCCAGCCCAGGGAACACTGAAGCTTTCTTT
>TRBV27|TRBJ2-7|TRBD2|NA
CASSPGTSGGRQYF
TGTGCCAGCAGTCCCGGGACTAGCGGGGGGCGGCAGTACTTC
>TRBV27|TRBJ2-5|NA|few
CASRPPSQETQYF
TGTGCCAGCAGACCACCCAGTCAAGAGACCCAGTACTTC
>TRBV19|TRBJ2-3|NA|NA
CASSMLLTAGTDTQYF
TGTGCCAGTAGTATGCTTTTGACAGCCGGCACAGATACGCAGTATTTT
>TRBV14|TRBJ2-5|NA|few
CASSQGGSWRGLSETQYF
TGTGCCAGCAGCCAAGGGGGGAGCTGGCGGGGACTCTCAGAGACCCAGTACTTC
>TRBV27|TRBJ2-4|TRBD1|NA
CASRDQQGAKNIQYF
TGTGCCAGCAGGGACCAACAGGGGGCCAAAAACATTCAGTACTTC
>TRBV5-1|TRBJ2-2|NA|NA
CASSGGKGRQNTGELFF
TGCGCCAGCAGCGGGGGGAAGGGACGCCAGAACACCGGGGAGCTGTTTTTT
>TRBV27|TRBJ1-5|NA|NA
CASSFGREPQHF
TGTGCCAGCAGTTTTGGGAGGGAGCCCCAGCATTTT
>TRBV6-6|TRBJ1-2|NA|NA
CASRGTSGGYTF
TGTGCCAGCAGGGGGACTTCCGGTGGCTACACCTTC
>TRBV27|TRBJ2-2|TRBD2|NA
CASSLGGFANTGELFF
TGTGCCAGCAGTTTGGGGGGGTTCGCGAACACCGGGGAGCTGTTTTTT
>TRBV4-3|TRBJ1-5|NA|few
CASSQDDKGGSNQPQHF
TGCGCCAGCAGCCAAGATGACAAGGGCGGCAGCAATCAGCCCCAGCATTTT
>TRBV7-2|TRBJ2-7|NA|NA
CASTPGLGREQYF
TGTGCCAGCACCCCTGGGCTCGGGCGCGAGCAGTACTTC
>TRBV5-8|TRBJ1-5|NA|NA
CASREDGYYSNQPQHF
TGTGCCAGCAGGGAGGACGGATACTATAGCAATCAGCCCCAGCATTTT
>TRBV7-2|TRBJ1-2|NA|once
CASSSTPGQANTF
TGTGCCAGCAGCTCGACCCCAGGGCAGGCGAACACCTTC
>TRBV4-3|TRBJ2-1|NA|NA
CASSQDRGVEQFF
TGCGCCAGCAGCCAAGATCGAGGGGTTGAGCAGTTCTTC
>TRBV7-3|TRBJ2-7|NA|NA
CASSRGGLTYEQYF
TGTGCCAGCAGCCGAGGGGGGCTTACCTACGAGCAGTACTTC
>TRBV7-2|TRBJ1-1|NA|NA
CASSPSWPGGGEAFF
TGTGCCAGCAGCCCCTCATGGCCGGGGGGGGGTGAAGCTTTCTTT
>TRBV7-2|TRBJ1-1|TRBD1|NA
CASSGRTGAGVGTEAFF
TGTGCCAGCAGCGGTAGGACAGGGGCGGGTGTAGGCACTGAAGCTTTCTTT
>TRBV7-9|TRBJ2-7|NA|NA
CASSDSNSYEQYF
TGTGCCAGCAGCGACAGTAACTCCTACGAGCAGTACTTC
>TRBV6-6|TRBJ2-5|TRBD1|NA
CASSDRGETQYF
TGTGCCAGCAGCGACAGGGGGGAGACCCAGTACTTC
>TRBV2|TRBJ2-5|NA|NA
CASSDRETQYF
TGTGCCAGCAGTGACCGAGAGACCCAGTACTTC
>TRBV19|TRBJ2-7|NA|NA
CASSIWGGEQYF
TGTGCCAGTAGTATCTGGGGCGGCGAGCAGTACTTC
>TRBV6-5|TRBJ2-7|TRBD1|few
CASRQGQTTTYEQYF
TGTGCCAGCAGACAGGGACAGACCACTACCTACGAGCAGTACTTC
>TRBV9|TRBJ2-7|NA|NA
CASSPDLGDEQYF
TGTGCCAGCAGCCCGGATCTGGGGGACGAGCAGTACTTC
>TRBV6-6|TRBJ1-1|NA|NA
CASSYSQGAEAFF
TGTGCCAGCAGTTACTCACAGGGTGCTGAAGCTTTCTTT
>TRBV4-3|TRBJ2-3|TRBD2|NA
CASSRGLAGGLGDTQYF
TGCGCCAGCAGCCGTGGACTAGCGGGAGGGCTTGGAGATACGCAGTATTTT
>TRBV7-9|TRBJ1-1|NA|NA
CASSRDVAEAFF
TGTGCCAGCAGCAGGGACGTCGCTGAAGCTTTCTTT
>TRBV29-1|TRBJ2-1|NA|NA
CSVSVSGEGLYNEQFF
TGCAGCGTTTCCGTATCCGGAGAGGGCCTTTACAATGAGCAGTTCTTC
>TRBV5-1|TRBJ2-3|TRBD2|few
CASSTQRGGPDTQYF
TGCGCCAGCAGCACCCAGCGGGGGGGCCCAGATACGCAGTATTTT
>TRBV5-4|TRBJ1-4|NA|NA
CASSPFAGGVKEKLFF
TGTGCCAGCAGCCCCTTTGCTGGGGGTGTTAAGGAAAAACTGTTTTTT
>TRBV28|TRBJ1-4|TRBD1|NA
CASRGQGAANEKLFF
TGTGCCAGCAGAGGACAGGGTGCGGCTAATGAAAAACTGTTTTTT
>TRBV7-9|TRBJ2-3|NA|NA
CASSLTFSTDTQYF
TGTGCCAGCAGCTTAACATTTAGCACAGATACGCAGTATTTT
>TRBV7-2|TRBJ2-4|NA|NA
CASSSRMGTQQNIQYF
TGTGCCAGCAGCTCCCGGATGGGGACACAACAAAACATTCAGTACTTC
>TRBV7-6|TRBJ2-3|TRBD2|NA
CASSMTSGASTDTQYF
TGTGCCAGCAGCATGACTAGCGGTGCTAGCACAGATACGCAGTATTTT
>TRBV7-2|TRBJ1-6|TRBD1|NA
CASSRGQGRPFSPLHF
TGTGCCAGCAGCCGGGGACAGGGGCGACCCTTTTCACCCCTCCACTTT
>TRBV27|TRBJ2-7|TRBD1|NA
CASRPGQVIYEQYF
TGTGCCAGCAGACCGGGACAGGTTATCTACGAGCAGTACTTC
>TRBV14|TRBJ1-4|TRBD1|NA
CASSQDGTGGKLFF
TGTGCCAGCAGCCAAGATGGGACAGGGGGAAAACTGTTTTTT
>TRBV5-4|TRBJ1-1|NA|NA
CASSNADSPTEAFF
TGTGCCAGCAGCAACGCCGACAGCCCCACTGAAGCTTTCTTT
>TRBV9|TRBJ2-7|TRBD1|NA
CASSVGDRAYEQYF
TGTGCCAGCAGCGTAGGTGACAGGGCCTACGAGCAGTACTTC
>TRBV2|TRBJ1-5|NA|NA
CASSKVTGSNQPQHF
TGTGCCAGCAGCAAGGTAACTGGTAGCAATCAGCCCCAGCATTTT
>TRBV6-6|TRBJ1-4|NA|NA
CASSISGTNEKLFF
TGTGCCAGCAGTATCTCGGGAACTAATGAAAAACTGTTTTTT
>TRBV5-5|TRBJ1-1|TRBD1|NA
CASSLGTGNTEAFF
TGTGCCAGCAGCTTGGGGACAGGGAACACTGAAGCTTTCTTT
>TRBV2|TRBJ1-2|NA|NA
CASSEGHYGYTF
TGTGCCAGCAGTGAAGGGCACTATGGCTACACCTTC
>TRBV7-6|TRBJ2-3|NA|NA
CASSATGTSTDTQYF
TGTGCCAGCAGCGCGACAGGTACTAGCACAGATACGCAGTATTTT
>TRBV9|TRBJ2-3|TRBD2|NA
CASSPTQAGGGTDTQYF
TGTGCCAGCAGCCCTACACAAGCGGGGGGGGGCACAGATACGCAGTATTTT
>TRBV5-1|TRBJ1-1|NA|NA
CASSLEANTEAFF
TGCGCCAGCAGCTTGGAGGCGAACACTGAAGCTTTCTTT
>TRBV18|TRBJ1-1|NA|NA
CASSPRQEMNTEAFF
TGTGCCAGCTCACCACGCCAGGAGATGAACACTGAAGCTTTCTTT
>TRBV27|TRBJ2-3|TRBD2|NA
CASSSPAGLSTDTQYF
TGTGCCAGCAGTTCCCCAGCGGGACTAAGCACAGATACGCAGTATTTT
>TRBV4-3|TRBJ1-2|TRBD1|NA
CASSQTQTGFRGYTF
TGCGCCAGCAGCCAAACCCAGACAGGGTTTCGGGGCTACACCTTC
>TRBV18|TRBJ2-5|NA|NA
CASSRAGRETQYF
TGTGCCAGCTCAAGGGCAGGGAGGGAGACCCAGTACTTC
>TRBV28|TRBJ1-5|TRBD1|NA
CASSGLGGRDNQPQHF
TGTGCCAGCAGTGGACTAGGGGGCCGGGACAATCAGCCCCAGCATTTT
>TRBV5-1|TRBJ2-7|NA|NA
CASSLYLGSYEQYF
TGCGCCAGCAGCTTGTATCTGGGGAGCTACGAGCAGTACTTC